This record covers a single T cell receptor beta chain. Its specificity is not known. The source of the sample is a study of shared clonotypes between healthy human individuals. Study overall: Donors were a couple of women and a few men aged 18 to 49. General study findings and limits: Larger estimated richness was generally recorded for naive subsets relative to memory subsets. Among several donors, approximately 5% of naive CD4 clonotypes were found in common.

Trimming removed 0 bases from V and 1 base from J, with 9 bases in between. From germline, CDR1 is MGHRA and CDR2 YSYEKL. CDR3 length equals 15 residues. Around 200 ng DNA, 30,000 to 35,000 T cell genomes, went into each sorted-subset replicate PCR. Measured with immunoSEQ multiplex PCR; TCRdb has only the in-frame clones, and not every one. The sample lists about 980,000 clones, 76% occurring once. The V call is TRBV4-1, the J call TRBJ1-1; D not resolved. The TCR comes from a man between 18 and 29 years old in good health. Source material: memory CD4+ T cells sorted from blood. Specified subset: CD45RA-negative fraction. The CDR3 loop reads CASSQDWWGNTEAFF. As DNA, the CDR3 is TGCGCCAGCAGCCAAGACTGGTGGGGGAACACTGAAGCTTTCTTT.